This entry lists 16 T cell receptor beta chains sequenced from one sample in a study of blood T cell repertoires in COVID-19. Repertoires were generated with immunoSEQ multiplex PCR, while TCRdb's copy carries only in-frame clones and drops some. The sample lists 300,000 or so clones, about 87% occurring once. Input material: peripheral blood. These receptors all stem from a woman aged 40 to 50 with acute or convalescent COVID-19.

This chain joins TRBV4-2 and TRBJ2-5; 7 nucleotides align to TRBD2. Losses at the gene ends were 3 bases for V and 2 bases for J; bases not matched to a gene: 6. CDR1 is LGHNA, CDR2 YNFKEQ, per germline. This CDR3 has 15 residues. CDR3 sequence (DNA): TGTGCCAGCAGCCAGGGTCCGGGACTACAAGAGACCCAGTACTTC. The encoded protein is CASSQGPGLQETQYF.

The chain is built from TRBV14 and TRBJ1-2; D unclear. There are 12 residues in the CDR3. V was pared by 2 bases and J by 2 bases, with 3 bases between. CDR1 is SGHDN and CDR2 is FVKESK in the germline V gene. The CDR3 nucleotides are TGTGCCAGCAGCCAACAGAACTATGGCTACACCTTC. Translation: CASSQQNYGYTF.

This chain links TRBV11-2 with TRBJ1-1; D is unclear. In germline, CDR1 is SGHAT, CDR2 FQNNGV. The CDR3 length is 16 residues. Trimming removed 4 bases from V and 4 bases from J, with 19 bases in between. The CDR3 spells CASSSGRGRRGTEAFF. CDR3 DNA: TGTGCCAGCAGCTCGGGGAGAGGGCGCCGGGGCACTGAAGCTTTCTTT.

A single count supports this clone. The chain employs TRBV19 and TRBJ1-3, with D tentatively TRBD1 (6 bases). The ends were cut back, 4 bases at V and 0 bases at J, with 10 bases in the middle. This CDR3 spans 15 amino acids. Germline V gives CDR1 LNHDA, CDR2 SQIVND (reference sequence). CDR3 protein: CASSNRQASGNTIYF. DNA for the CDR3: TGTGCCAGTAGTAACCGACAGGCCTCTGGAAACACCATATATTTT.

This clone was detected only once. The J gene is TRBJ2-1, the V gene TRBV7-2; perhaps TRBD2 as D (6 bases). Per germline, CDR1 SGHTA and CDR2 FQGNSA. Trimming pared 0 bases from V and 5 bases from J, leaving 14 bases between. CDR3 length: 16 residues. CDR3 DNA sequence: TGTGCCAGCAGCTTAGCTTCCTGGACTAATCACAATGAGCAGTTCTTC. It codes for CASSLASWTNHNEQFF.

J is TRBJ2-3 and V is TRBV9, with no clear D. The germline V gene encodes CDR1 SGDLS and CDR2 YYNGEE. V was trimmed by 4 bases and J by 4 bases, leaving 7 bases between them. The CDR3 is made up of 12 amino acids. The CDR3: CASSPVSDTQYF. The CDR3 DNA follows: TGTGCCAGCAGCCCAGTGTCAGATACGCAGTATTTT.

This rearrangement joins TRBV13 to TRBJ1-5; 8 bases are a match to TRBD1. V lost 4 bases and J lost 4; bases outside the gene matches: 6. Germline CDR1 and CDR2: PRHDT and FYEKMQ (reference sequence). The CDR3 runs 15 residues. CDR3 DNA: TGTGCCAGCAGCTCGGACAGGGAGGGAAATCAGCCCCAGCATTTT. Residues: CASSSDREGNQPQHF.

The chain joins TRBV6-1 to TRBJ1-6; D may be TRBD1 (6 bases). This CDR3 comprises 17 residues. In germline, CDR1 is MNHNS, CDR2 SASEGT. V shed 1 base and J shed 0 bases, with 10 bases lying between them. The CDR3 loop is CASSEEGGSSYNSPLHF. The DNA of the CDR3 is TGTGCCAGCAGTGAAGAGGGGGGGAGCTCCTATAATTCACCCCTCCACTTT.

The chain couples TRBV11-1 to TRBJ1-1; 9 bases map to TRBD1. The CDR3 sequence is 14 residues long. The V segment lost 2 bases and the J segment 6 bases; nucleotides outside the gene matches: 4. Germline assignment: CDR1 SGHAT and CDR2 FQDESV (reference sequence). The CDR3 DNA follows: TGTGCCAGCAGCTTACGGACAGGGGTACCTGAAGCTTTCTTT. Translation gives CASSLRTGVPEAFF.

The chain carries TRBV5-1 and TRBJ2-2, with a tentative D call TRBD2 (6 bases). There are 15 residues in the CDR3. Deletions cut 2 bases from V and 3 bases from J, with 11 bases between. CDR1 and CDR2 from the germline V gene are SGHRS and YFSETQ. This CDR3 reads CASSFVGGDTGELFF. The CDR3 bases are TGCGCCAGCAGCTTTGTCGGGGGAGACACCGGGGAGCTGTTTTTT.

V usage is TRBV6-2 or TRBV6-3 and J usage is TRBJ2-3, with D perhaps matching TRBD1 (5 bases). This CDR3 region has 16 residues. From germline, CDR1 is MNHEY and CDR2 SVGEGT. V shed 6 bases and J shed 0 bases, with 16 bases lying between them. The CDR3 DNA reads as TGTGCCAGCAGCCCTGACCCCCAGGGAAGCACAGATACGCAGTATTTT. It translates to CASSPDPQGSTDTQYF.

The chain has TRBV24-1 and TRBJ2-3; D gene uncertain. CDR1 is KGHDR, CDR2 SFDVKD, per germline. The CDR3 contains 13 residues. Trimming removed 5 bases from V and 2 bases from J, with 7 bases in between. The CDR3 is CATSARVTDTQYF. The CDR3, as DNA: TGTGCCACCAGTGCACGGGTCACAGATACGCAGTATTTT.

This clone appeared once. The gene calls are TRBV30 and TRBJ1-3; D unresolved. Trimming left V 0 bases short and J 7 bases short, with 4 bases between. The CDR3 has 11 residues. Germline lookup yields CDR1 GTSNPN and CDR2 SVGIG (reference sequence). The CDR3 sequence: CAWSVRNTIYF. CDR3 coding DNA: TGTGCCTGGAGTGTACGGAACACCATATATTTT.

This rearrangement joins TRBV4-2 to TRBJ1-1; D not resolved. The CDR3 covers 12 residues. V shed 0 bases and J shed 4 bases, with 3 bases lying between them. Per germline, CDR1 LGHNA and CDR2 YNFKEQ. The CDR3 reads CASSQEATEAFF. CDR3 DNA sequence: TGTGCCAGCAGCCAAGAAGCCACTGAAGCTTTCTTT.

This clone came up a few times. The CDR3 loop is CASSEFLAGGSVGQYV. CDR3 DNA sequence: TGTGCCAGCAGTGAATTTTTAGCGGGGGGGTCCGTCGGGCAGTACGTC. This chain links TRBV6-1 with TRBJ2-7; 11 bases map to TRBD2. The V segment lost 2 bases and the J segment 9 bases; nucleotides outside the gene matches: 12. Germline V gives CDR1 MNHNS, CDR2 SASEGT. This CDR3 contains 16 residues.

V usage is TRBV7-8 and J usage is TRBJ1-1; unclear D gene. The V gene lost 4 bases and the J gene lost 0 bases, with 15 bases spanning the gap. This CDR3 region has 16 residues. Germline V lookup: CDR1 SGHVS, CDR2 FQNEAQ. The CDR3 sequence: CASSYDSDLMNTEAFF. The CDR3 nucleotides are TGTGCCAGCAGCTATGACTCAGATTTAATGAACACTGAAGCTTTCTTT.